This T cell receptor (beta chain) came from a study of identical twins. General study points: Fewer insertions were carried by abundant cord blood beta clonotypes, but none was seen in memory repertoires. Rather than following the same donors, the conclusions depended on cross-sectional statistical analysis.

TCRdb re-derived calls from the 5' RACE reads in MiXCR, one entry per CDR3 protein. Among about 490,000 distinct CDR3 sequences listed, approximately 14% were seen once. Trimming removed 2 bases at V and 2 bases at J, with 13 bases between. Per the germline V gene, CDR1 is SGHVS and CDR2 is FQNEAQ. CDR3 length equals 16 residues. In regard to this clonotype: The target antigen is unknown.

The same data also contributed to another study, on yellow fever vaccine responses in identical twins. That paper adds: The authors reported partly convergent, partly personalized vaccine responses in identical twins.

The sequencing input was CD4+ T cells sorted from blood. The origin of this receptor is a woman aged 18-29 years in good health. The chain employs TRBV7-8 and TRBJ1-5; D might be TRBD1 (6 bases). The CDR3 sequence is CASSLSGGMGNQPQHF. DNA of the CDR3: TGTGCCAGCAGCTTATCGGGGGGCATGGGCAATCAGCCCCAGCATTTT.